The next 8 T cell receptor beta chains were all read from a single sample in a study of blood T cell repertoires in COVID-19. TCRdb's table, derived via immunoSEQ multiplex PCR, lists solely in-frame clones and lacks some. The table has about 190,000 clones, roughly 90% seen once. The specimen was peripheral blood. These receptors originate from a man aged 40-55 years with acute or convalescent COVID-19.

This clone was recorded a few times. V gene TRBV7-9 combines with J gene TRBJ1-1, with no clear D. The CDR3 sequence is 13 residues long. With 3 bases removed from V and 4 bases from J, the gap between germline ends came to 9 bases. The germline CDR1 and CDR2 sequences are SEHNR and FQNEAQ (reference sequence). The DNA of the CDR3 is TGTGCCAGCAGCTTGAGTTCAGGCACTGAAGCTTTCTTT. Residues: CASSLSSGTEAFF.

The V gene is TRBV7-6, the J gene TRBJ2-3; tentatively, D is TRBD2 (5 bases). The ends were cut back, 0 bases at V and 1 base at J, with 11 bases in the middle. The CDR3 has 16 amino acids. Germline values: CDR1 SGHVS, CDR2 FNYEAQ. CDR3 amino acids: CASSLATGWGTDTQYF. The CDR3 DNA reads as TGTGCCAGCAGCTTAGCGACGGGGTGGGGCACAGATACGCAGTATTTT. The full variable domain, completed using reference TRBV7-6 and TRBJ2-3, is GAGVSQSPRYKVTKRGQDVALRCDPISGHVSLYWYRQALGQGPEFLTYFNYEAQQDKSGLPNDRFSAERPEGSISTLTIQRTEQRDSAMYRCASSLATGWGTDTQYFGPGTRLTVL.

CDR3 nucleotides: TGCGCCAGCAGCAGGACAGGGGCTAACACCGGGGAGCTGTTTTTT. It yields the protein CASSRTGANTGELFF. The rearrangement links TRBV5-1 to TRBJ2-2; 9 nucleotides match TRBD1. Germline values: CDR1 SGHRS, CDR2 YFSETQ. V gave up 4 bases and J gave up 2 bases; unmatched junction bases: 3. CDR3 length equals 15 residues.

The V call is TRBV24-1, the J call TRBJ2-2, with TRBD1 matching 9 bases. With V trimmed by 0 bases and J by 5 bases, 3 bases remained unmatched. The V gene's germline CDR1 is KGHDR and CDR2 SFDVKD. This CDR3 comprises 16 residues. CDR3 nucleotides: TGTGCCACCAGTGATTTGGGTGGGACAGGGACCGGGGAGCTGTTTTTT. Its translation is CATSDLGGTGTGELFF.

The chain is built from TRBV3-1 (or the pseudogene TRBV3-2) and TRBJ1-1; 7 bases fit TRBD1. Germline-derived CDR1 and CDR2 are LGHDT and YNNKEL (reference sequence). This CDR3 comprises 16 residues. After removal of 5 bases from V and 4 bases from J, the junction contained 13 bases not matched to a gene. The CDR3 region is CASSVSWSTGTTEAFF. As DNA, the CDR3 is TGTGCCAGCAGCGTCAGTTGGTCGACAGGGACCACTGAAGCTTTCTTT.

The V and J genes are TRBV6-1 and TRBJ2-2; D is perhaps TRBD1 (6 bases). CDR3 length: 13 amino acids. Germline V gives CDR1 MNHNS, CDR2 SASEGT. Trimming stripped 2 bases from V and 6 bases from J, with 7 bases between. In DNA, the CDR3 is TGTGCCAGCAGTGAACAGGGGCCCGGGGAGCTGTTTTTT. Its translation is CASSEQGPGELFF.

The rearrangement links TRBV7-9 to TRBJ2-5; possibly TRBD2 for D (6 bases). From germline, CDR1 is SEHNR and CDR2 FQNEAQ (reference sequence). There are 14 residues in the CDR3. V was cut by 8 bases and J by 2 bases, with 15 bases left in between. The DNA of the CDR3 is TGTGCCAGCGGGAGCCTAGCGCTACAAGAGACCCAGTACTTC. Its protein product is CASGSLALQETQYF.

This clone was seen only once. The V call is TRBV6-1, the J call TRBJ1-2; D is uncertain. The CDR3 loop spans 13 amino acids. Trimming shortened V by 3 bases and J by 10 bases, and 15 bases separated the two germline ends. CDR1 is MNHNS, CDR2 SASEGT, per germline. CDR3 bases: TGTGCCAGCAGTGAGGGCCCAGGTCTTCTCTACACCTTC. Residues: CASSEGPGLLYTF.